The rows below give T cell receptor beta chains drawn from one sample of a study of early T cells in non-severe SARS-CoV-2 infection. In TCRdb, the 5' RACE reads were re-called with MiXCR into one record per CDR3 protein. In the table there are roughly 75,000 distinct CDR3 sequences, around a tenth of which are singletons. Sequenced: whole blood. The source of these receptors is an adult who was a healthcare worker with PCR-confirmed SARS-CoV-2 infection or an uninfected control (not recorded which). Both conserved end residues are part of each CDR3. D genes are given only for firm matches. Some rows have no size entry. The others give once, few or many, or a class for an expanded clone.

many,TRBV24-1,NA,TRBJ2-1,CATSTLQGNNEQFF,TGTGCCACCTCTACCCTACAGGGAAACAATGAGCAGTTCTTC
few,TRBV15,TRBD1,TRBJ2-7,CATSRDSRGLDEQYF,TGTGCCACCAGCAGAGATAGCAGGGGGCTCGACGAGCAGTACTTC
many,TRBV20-1,NA,TRBJ1-6,CSASFRSRYNSPLHF,TGCAGTGCTAGTTTTAGGTCCCGGTATAATTCACCCCTCCACTTT
NA,TRBV3-1,TRBD2,TRBJ2-5,CASSQALLARRETQYF,TGTGCCAGCAGCCAAGCTCTACTAGCGAGAAGGGAGACCCAGTACTTC
NA,TRBV5-8,NA,TRBJ1-1,CASSLGAGLNTEAFF,TGTGCCAGCAGCTTGGGGGCAGGCTTGAACACTGAAGCTTTCTTT
NA,TRBV7-9,TRBD1,TRBJ2-1,CASSVFTGTGYQNEQFF,TGTGCCAGCAGCGTTTTCACGGGGACAGGGTACCAGAATGAGCAGTTCTTC
NA,TRBV12-3/TRBV12-4,TRBD1,TRBJ2-5,CASSPGQGKTQYF,TGTGCCAGCAGCCCGGGACAGGGAAAGACCCAGTACTTC
few,TRBV3-1,TRBD1,TRBJ1-6,CASSPGSGQYNSPLHF,TGTGCCAGCAGCCCCGGTTCGGGACAGTATAATTCACCCCTCCACTTT
few,TRBV10-3,TRBD1,TRBJ1-1,CAIQGQPNTEAFF,TGTGCCATCCAGGGACAGCCGAACACTGAAGCTTTCTTT
few,TRBV7-2,NA,TRBJ2-1,CASSGPNYNEQFF,TGTGCCAGCTCCGGACCGAACTACAATGAGCAGTTCTTC
many,TRBV13,NA,TRBJ2-7,CASSLGPASYLGLVSYEQYF,TGTGCCAGCAGCTTAGGCCCGGCATCGTACTTGGGACTGGTCTCCTACGAGCAGTACTTC
NA,TRBV7-7,NA,TRBJ2-2,CASSLVSGTGELFF,TGTGCCAGCAGCTTAGTTTCGGGGACCGGGGAGCTGTTTTTT
NA,TRBV7-2,NA,TRBJ2-1,CASSLSRNSYNEQFF,TGTGCCAGCAGCTTGTCCCGTAACTCCTACAATGAGCAGTTCTTC
many,TRBV3-1,TRBD1,TRBJ2-6,CASSQVFRTGLSGANVLTF,TGTGCCAGCAGCCAAGTTTTCCGGACAGGCCTCTCTGGGGCCAACGTCCTGACTTTC
many,TRBV20-1,NA,TRBJ1-2,CSARLGQYGYTF,TGCAGTGCTAGACTTGGACAGTATGGCTACACCTTC
few,TRBV7-2,TRBD2,TRBJ2-1,CASSLQIAGVFEQFF,TGTGCCAGCAGCTTACAAATAGCGGGAGTCTTTGAGCAGTTCTTC
few,TRBV19,TRBD2,TRBJ2-2,CASGIAGPRPGELFF,TGTGCCAGTGGAATAGCGGGCCCCCGTCCCGGGGAGCTGTTTTTT
NA,TRBV27,TRBD1,TRBJ2-7,CASRLGGLGQIYEQYF,TGTGCCAGCAGGTTAGGTGGGTTGGGACAGATCTACGAGCAGTACTTC
many,TRBV7-2,NA,TRBJ2-5,CASSSWTAYQETQYF,TGTGCCAGCAGCTCTTGGACAGCATACCAAGAGACCCAGTACTTC
many,TRBV30,NA,TRBJ1-6,CAWSVRQRNSPLHF,TGTGCCTGGAGTGTAAGACAGAGGAATTCACCCCTCCACTTT
many,TRBV6-1,TRBD1,TRBJ1-3,CASTLQGAAGNTIYF,TGTGCCAGCACTCTACAGGGGGCGGCTGGAAACACCATATATTTT
NA,TRBV2,NA,TRBJ1-3,CASGSSGNTIYF,TGTGCCAGCGGTTCCTCTGGAAACACCATATATTTT
many,TRBV7-8,NA,TRBJ2-5,CASSPVLGSQETQYF,TGTGCCAGCAGCCCGGTCCTGGGCTCCCAAGAGACCCAGTACTTC
NA,TRBV11-2,TRBD2,TRBJ2-1,CASSGRTSGRGRRNEQFF,TGTGCCAGCAGCGGCCGGACTAGCGGGAGAGGGAGGCGTAATGAGCAGTTCTTC
few,TRBV10-3,TRBD1,TRBJ1-1,CAISDRGNGAFF,TGTGCCATCAGTGACAGGGGGAACGGAGCTTTCTTT
NA,TRBV2,NA,TRBJ2-4,CASYRDLAKNIQYF,TGTGCCAGTTACAGGGATCTAGCCAAAAACATTCAGTACTTC
few,TRBV3-1,TRBD2,TRBJ2-3,CASSPPGRIGSDTQYF,TGTGCCAGCAGCCCCCCCGGGAGGATTGGGTCTGATACGCAGTATTTT
many,TRBV28,TRBD1,TRBJ2-7,CASSPGGVSYEQYF,TGTGCCAGCAGTCCAGGGGGCGTCTCCTACGAGCAGTACTTC
many,TRBV3-1,NA,TRBJ1-3,CASSQDRINGNTIYF,TGTGCCAGCAGCCAAGATCGCATAAATGGAAACACCATATATTTT
many,TRBV24-1,TRBD1,TRBJ2-6,CATSDRQGDGANVLTF,TGTGCCACCAGTGACCGACAGGGGGACGGGGCCAACGTCCTGACTTTC
many,TRBV28,NA,TRBJ1-1,CASSSGIGIRNTEAFF,TGTGCCAGCAGTTCAGGGATAGGGATACGGAACACTGAAGCTTTCTTT
NA,TRBV29-1,NA,TRBJ2-3,CSGSGRTDTQYF,TGCAGCGGGAGCGGCCGCACAGATACGCAGTATTTT
NA,TRBV11-2,NA,TRBJ1-2,CASSLDLNYGYTF,TGTGCCAGCAGCTTAGATCTTAACTATGGCTACACCTTC
NA,TRBV28,NA,TRBJ1-4,CASSPPGALNEKLFF,TGTGCCAGCAGTCCTCCAGGGGCCCTTAATGAAAAACTGTTTTTT
many,TRBV20-1,TRBD1,TRBJ1-6,CSSTDRVAYNSPLHF,TGCAGTTCGACTGACAGGGTAGCCTATAATTCACCCCTCCACTTT
many,TRBV7-2,NA,TRBJ2-7,CASPLLATRIYEQYF,TGTGCCAGCCCCCTACTCGCGACAAGGATCTACGAGCAGTACTTC
many,TRBV27,NA,TRBJ2-1,CASSLVGSSYNEQFF,TGTGCCAGCAGTTTAGTGGGAAGCTCCTACAATGAGCAGTTCTTC
NA,TRBV27,TRBD2,TRBJ2-7,CASSLSTSGYYEQYF,TGTGCCAGCAGCTTATCGACTAGCGGATACTACGAGCAGTACTTC
few,TRBV20-1,TRBD2,TRBJ2-1,CSASTPGTSGKQFF,TGCAGTGCTAGTACTCCCGGGACTAGCGGTAAGCAGTTCTTC
NA,TRBV20-1,NA,TRBJ1-6,CSASKGSLNSPLHF,TGCAGTGCTAGCAAGGGGAGCTTGAATTCACCCCTCCACTTT
many,TRBV20-1,NA,TRBJ1-2,CSARAPGRAYGYTF,TGCAGTGCTAGAGCCCCGGGGAGGGCCTATGGCTACACCTTC
NA,TRBV5-1,NA,TRBJ2-1,CASSLGDNNEQFF,TGCGCCAGCAGCTTGGGAGACAACAATGAGCAGTTCTTC
many,TRBV4-2,NA,TRBJ1-1,CASSQVGSRGLNTEAFF,TGTGCCAGCAGCCAAGTTGGGTCGCGGGGATTGAACACTGAAGCTTTCTTT
many,TRBV30,NA,TRBJ2-3,CAALVQGNADTQYF,TGTGCCGCTCTTGTCCAGGGGAATGCAGATACGCAGTATTTT